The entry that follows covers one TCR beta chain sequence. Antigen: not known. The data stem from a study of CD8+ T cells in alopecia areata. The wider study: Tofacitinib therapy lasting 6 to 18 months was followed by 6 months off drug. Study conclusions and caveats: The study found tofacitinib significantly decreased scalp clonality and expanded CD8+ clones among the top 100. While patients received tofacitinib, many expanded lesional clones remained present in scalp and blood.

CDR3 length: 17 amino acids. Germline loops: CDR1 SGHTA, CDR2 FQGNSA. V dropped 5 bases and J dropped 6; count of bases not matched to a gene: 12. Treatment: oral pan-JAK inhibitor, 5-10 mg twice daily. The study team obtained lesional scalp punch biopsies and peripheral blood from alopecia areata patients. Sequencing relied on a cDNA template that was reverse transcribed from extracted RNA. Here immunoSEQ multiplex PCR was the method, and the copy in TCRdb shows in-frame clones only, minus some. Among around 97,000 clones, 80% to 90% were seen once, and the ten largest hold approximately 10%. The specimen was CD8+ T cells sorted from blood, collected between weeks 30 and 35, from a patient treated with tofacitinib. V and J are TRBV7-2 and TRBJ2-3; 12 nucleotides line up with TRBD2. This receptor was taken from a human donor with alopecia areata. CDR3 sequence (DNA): TGTGCCAGCAGCACTCCTAGCGGGGGGGCCGCATGGGATACGCAGTATTTT. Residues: CASSTPSGGAAWDTQYF.